Presented here are 27 T cell receptor beta chains from one specimen sequenced in a study of blood T cell repertoires in COVID-19. Data came from immunoSEQ multiplex PCR; TCRdb stores just in-frame clones and leaves some out. The sample gives roughly 90,000 clones, roughly 80% of which show up once; around 10% is in the top ten. The sequenced sample consisted of peripheral blood. Receptors were obtained from an older woman with acute or convalescent COVID-19.

For the CDR3, the DNA is TGCGCCAGCAGCTTGGCGTCAGGGCTAAATGGGAATGAGCAGTTCTTC. Translating gives CASSLASGLNGNEQFF. This sequence joins TRBV5-1 and TRBJ2-1; tentatively, D is TRBD1 (5 bases). This CDR3 comprises 16 residues. Germline CDR1 reads SGHRS; CDR2 reads YFSETQ. The V and J ends lost 0 bases and 7 bases respectively, with 17 bases between them.

This sequence joins TRBV9 and TRBJ1-1; D not resolved. V was trimmed by 4 bases and J by 3 bases, leaving 19 bases between them. CDR3 length equals 16 residues. Germline V gene lookup returns CDR1 SGDLS and CDR2 YYNGEE. The CDR3, as DNA: TGTGCCAGCAGCCCAGGAGGTCCGGGTTATTACACTGAAGCTTTCTTT. It is translated as CASSPGGPGYYTEAFF. Together with reference TRBV9 and TRBJ1-1, the CDR3 gives the full variable domain: DSGVTQTPKHLITATGQRVTLRCSPRSGDLSVYWYQQSLDQGLQFLIQYYNGEERAKGNILERFSAQQFPDLHSELNLSSLELGDSALYFCASSPGGPGYYTEAFFGQGTRLTVV.

This clone was seen more than once but under ten times. The chain employs TRBV12-3 or TRBV12-4 and TRBJ2-3; D gene unclear. The CDR3 consists of 13 residues. Between the trimmed V and J ends, which lost 6 bases and 3 bases, there was a span of 10 bases. CDR3 residues: CASSDPRTDTQYF. CDR3 nucleotide sequence: TGTGCCAGCAGCGACCCGAGGACAGATACGCAGTATTTT.

The gene calls are TRBV5-4 and TRBJ1-2, with TRBD1 matching over 9 bases. Germline values: CDR1 SGHNT, CDR2 YYREEE (reference sequence). The CDR3 spans 13 residues. The J segment lost 8 bases and the V segment lost 7 bases, leaving 9 bases of the junction unmatched. The CDR3 here is CASGVQGAYGYTF. Written as DNA, the CDR3 is TGTGCCAGCGGGGTACAGGGGGCGTACGGCTACACCTTC.

This chain uses TRBV4-3 with TRBJ1-1, with D hard to call. CDR3 length: 13 amino acids. Germline V gene data show CDR1 as LGHNA and CDR2 as YSLEER. V lost 7 bases, J lost 1 base, and 10 bases lay in between. The CDR3, as DNA: TGCGCCAGCACTTTATACTCGAACACTGAAGCTTTCTTT. It specifies CASTLYSNTEAFF.

The DNA for the CDR3 is TGCGCCAGCCGAGGGCCTAGCGTCACAGATACGCAGTATTTT. The encoded protein is CASRGPSVTDTQYF. This chain links TRBV4-1 with TRBJ2-3; a weak D match, TRBD2 (6 bases). The germline gives CDR1 MGHRA, CDR2 YSYEKL. This CDR3 contains 14 residues. Trimming cost V 8 bases and J 2 bases, with 14 bases left between them.

This chain uses TRBV19 with TRBJ2-6; D gene ambiguous. The CDR3 has 13 amino acids. Per germline, CDR1 LNHDA and CDR2 SQIVND (reference sequence). V lost 8 bases and J 1 base, leaving 6 bases between the germline ends. This CDR3 reads CASQDSGANVLTF. The CDR3, as DNA: TGTGCCAGTCAGGATTCTGGGGCCAACGTCCTGACTTTC.

The chain joins TRBV28 to TRBJ2-7; 9 nucleotides match TRBD1. The CDR3 is 15 residues long. With 4 bases clipped from V and 2 bases from J, the junction kept 6 bases outside the gene matches. Looked up from germline, CDR1 is MDHEN and CDR2 is SYDVKM. The CDR3 protein is CASSSTGGPTYEQYF. As DNA, the CDR3 is TGTGCCAGCAGTTCAACAGGGGGCCCCACCTACGAGCAGTACTTC.

Remarks on this clone: Other DNA sequences from this sample encode an identical CDR3 as well. The chain uses TRBV20-1 and TRBJ2-1; 12 nucleotides align to TRBD2. Germline V gene lookup returns CDR1 DFQATT and CDR2 SNEGSKA (reference sequence). The trim removed 3 bases at V and 6 bases at J, leaving 15 bases unmatched. The CDR3 sequence is 18 residues long. In DNA form, the CDR3 reads TGCAGTGCTAGTGATTTTAGGGCATCTAGCGGGGGGGCCAATGAGCAGTTCTTC. Its protein is CSASDFRASSGGANEQFF.

This clone has a handful of counts. This sequence joins TRBV27 and TRBJ1-2; tentatively, D is TRBD1 (6 bases). The CDR3 runs 16 residues. V was clipped by 3 bases and J by 0 bases, with 14 bases between them. Germline CDR1 and CDR2: MNHEY and SMNVEV (reference sequence). CDR3 nucleotide sequence: TGTGCCAGCAGTTTCTTGCCACAGGGAGCTAACTATGGCTACACCTTC. Translated, it gives CASSFLPQGANYGYTF.

The chain uses TRBV19 and TRBJ1-6; TRBD1 might be the D (5 bases). The germline V and J ends were trimmed by 5 bases and 10 bases, with 15 bases remaining between them. The germline V gene has CDR1 LNHDA and CDR2 SQIVND (reference sequence). There are 14 residues in the CDR3. CDR3 sequence reads: CASSDGGYISPLHF. DNA of the CDR3: TGTGCCAGTAGTGACGGGGGATATATCTCACCCCTCCACTTT.

The J gene is TRBJ2-3, the V gene TRBV30, with 7 bases matching TRBD2. The CDR3 is 13 residues long. CDR1 and CDR2 from the germline V gene are GTSNPN and SVGIG (reference sequence). The trim removed 4 bases at V and 2 bases at J, leaving 3 bases unmatched. The CDR3 reads CAWTSGITDTQYF. The CDR3 nucleotides read TGTGCCTGGACGAGCGGGATCACAGATACGCAGTATTTT.

This chain connects TRBV30 to TRBJ1-2; D gene ambiguous. The CDR3 is 13 amino acids. Between the trimmed V and J ends, which lost 0 bases and 8 bases, there was a span of 13 bases. CDR1 and CDR2 (germline): GTSNPN, SVGIG (reference sequence). In DNA, the CDR3 is TGTGCCTGGAGTGTACTTTCCGGCGGGGGCTACACCTTC. Translating it yields CAWSVLSGGGYTF.

This chain uses TRBV7-9 with TRBJ1-3, with D unresolved. CDR3 length: 13 amino acids. V dropped 4 bases and J dropped 6 bases, with 10 bases sitting between them. Germline CDR1 reads SEHNR; CDR2 reads FQNEAQ (reference sequence). The CDR3 spells CASSSLGENTIYF. The CDR3 coding sequence is TGTGCCAGCAGCTCCCTCGGGGAAAACACCATATATTTT.

V and J are TRBV10-3 and TRBJ2-7; 10 positions agree with TRBD1. Trimming removed 3 bases from V and 7 bases from J; junction bases left unmatched: 3. The CDR3 sequence is 13 residues long. From germline, CDR1 is ENHRY and CDR2 SYGVKD. The CDR3 region has the DNA TGTGCCATCAGTGAAGGACAGGGGGTTGAGCAGTACTTC. This gives the protein CAISEGQGVEQYF.

The chain couples TRBV30 to TRBJ2-2; D possibly corresponds to TRBD2 (6 bases). The CDR3 runs 16 residues. In germline, CDR1 is GTSNPN, CDR2 SVGIG (reference sequence). Trimming pared 3 bases from V and 14 bases from J, leaving 28 bases between. CDR3 bases: TGTGCCTGGAGGCCACGGGGCGGGAACCCGATTGGACAACTGTTTTTT. It is translated as CAWRPRGGNPIGQLFF.

The genes are TRBV12-3 or TRBV12-4 and TRBJ2-5; tentatively, D is TRBD1 (5 bases). Trimming cost V 2 bases and J 4 bases, with 5 bases left between them. The CDR3 has 12 residues. The CDR3, as DNA: TGTGCCAGCAGTTTAAGGGGAGAGACCCAGTACTTC. Protein product: CASSLRGETQYF.

This chain uses TRBV5-1 with TRBJ1-5, with D possibly TRBD1 on 6 matching bases. Germline V gene sequence: CDR1 SGHRS, CDR2 YFSETQ. Between the trimmed V and J ends, which lost 2 bases and 3 bases, there was a span of 9 bases. This CDR3 has 14 amino acids. The CDR3 protein is CASSLGTPNQPQHF. CDR3 nucleotide sequence: TGCGCCAGCAGCTTAGGGACACCCAATCAGCCCCAGCATTTT.

This chain uses TRBV3-1 (or the pseudogene TRBV3-2) with TRBJ2-7; D may be TRBD1 (6 bases). The CDR3 loop spans 13 amino acids. V was clipped by 3 bases and J by 4 bases, with 10 bases between them. The germline V gene has CDR1 LGHDT and CDR2 YNNKEL (reference sequence). CDR3 amino acids: CASSQSTGYEQYF. CDR3 nucleotide sequence: TGTGCCAGCAGCCAGTCTACAGGGTACGAGCAGTACTTC.

This chain connects TRBV7-9 to TRBJ1-2; D remains unclear. The CDR3 has 13 residues. The V gene lost 2 bases and the J gene lost 2 bases, with 6 bases spanning the gap. CDR1 is SEHNR and CDR2 is FQNEAQ in the germline V gene (reference sequence). For the CDR3, the DNA is TGTGCCAGCAGCTTAACCCTAAACTATGGCTACACCTTC. Translation gives CASSLTLNYGYTF. Combining the CDR3 with reference TRBV7-9 and TRBJ1-2 gives the whole variable domain DTGVSQNPRHKITKRGQNVTFRCDPISEHNRLYWYRQTLGQGPEFLTYFQNEAQLEKSRLLSDRFSAERPKGSFSTLEIQRTEQGDSAMYLCASSLTLNYGYTFGSGTRLTVV.

The chain employs TRBV6-5 and TRBJ2-2; tentative D call: TRBD1 (6 bases). Germline-derived CDR1 and CDR2 are MNHEY and SVGAGI. The CDR3 consists of 15 residues. Trimming removed 4 bases from V and 6 bases from J, with 15 bases in between. The chain's CDR3 is CASSFVQGSAGELFF. CDR3 coding DNA: TGTGCCAGCAGTTTCGTACAGGGCAGCGCCGGGGAGCTGTTTTTT.

The CDR3 loop reads CASRGQANEKLFF. CDR3 bases: TGTGCCAGCAGGGGACAGGCTAATGAAAAACTGTTTTTT. The V gene is TRBV4-2, the J gene TRBJ1-4; TRBD1 matches at 8 bases. The CDR3 is 13 amino acids. The V and J ends lost 6 bases and 3 bases, in that order; junction bases with no gene match: 0. Germline loops: CDR1 LGHNA, CDR2 YNFKEQ.

The V call is TRBV29-1, the J call TRBJ2-7; possible D gene TRBD1, 5 bases. The ends were cut back, 4 bases at V and 3 bases at J, with 13 bases in the middle. This CDR3 has 13 amino acids. Germline lookup yields CDR1 SQVTM and CDR2 ANQGSEA. CDR3 protein: CSVVGQGGYEQYF. In DNA form, the CDR3 reads TGCAGCGTTGTAGGCCAGGGCGGCTACGAGCAGTACTTC.

The chain carries TRBV9 and TRBJ2-1, with D possibly being TRBD2 (6 bases). Between the trimmed V and J ends, which lost 0 bases and 6 bases, there was a span of 16 bases. Germline assignment: CDR1 SGDLS and CDR2 YYNGEE. The CDR3 has 16 amino acids. CDR3 region: CASSVGGGAGFNEQFF. The CDR3 nucleotides read TGTGCCAGCAGCGTAGGGGGAGGCGCTGGATTCAATGAGCAGTTCTTC.

J is TRBJ2-2 and V is TRBV6-1; TRBD2 agrees at 10 bases. The germline V gene has CDR1 MNHNS and CDR2 SASEGT. This CDR3 is 18 amino acids long. The ends lost 1 base at V and 5 bases at J; junction bases unmatched: 10. The CDR3 nucleotides read TGTGCCAGCAGTGAAGGCTCCCTAGCGGGGGTAATTACCGGGGAGCTGTTTTTT. As protein: CASSEGSLAGVITGELFF.

This chain links TRBV21-1 with TRBJ1-6; the table's D call of TRBD1 was not tested on the DNA. TRBV21-1 has pseudogene status. This CDR3 comprises 14 residues. The CDR3 reads CASSTWTGGTPLHF. For the CDR3, the DNA is TGTGCCAGCAGCACATGGACAGGGGGCACACCCCTCCACTTT.

The chain recombines TRBV7-9 with TRBJ1-2, with a weak D call TRBD1 (5 bases). The V and J ends lost 4 bases and 8 bases respectively, with 14 bases between them. Germline V gives CDR1 SEHNR, CDR2 FQNEAQ (reference sequence). The CDR3 has 13 residues. CDR3 in DNA: TGTGCCAGCAGCTCACGGCAGGAGGGGGGCTACACCTTC. Its translation: CASSSRQEGGYTF. The whole variable domain, filled in from reference TRBV7-9 and TRBJ1-2, reads DTGVSQNPRHKITKRGQNVTFRCDPISEHNRLYWYRQTLGQGPEFLTYFQNEAQLEKSRLLSDRFSAERPKGSFSTLEIQRTEQGDSAMYLCASSSRQEGGYTFGSGTRLTVV.